The 18 T cell receptor beta chains below all came from one sample that was sequenced in a study of T cells in women clearing cervical HPV infection. Only in-frame clones appear in the TCRdb table, and some are missing; sequencing was by immunoSEQ multiplex PCR. Its listing shows some 41,000 clones. The sequenced material came from blood buffy coat. The source is a woman between 18 and 70 years old with a cervical HPV16 infection that either progressed to CIN3+ or cleared (not recorded which).

On this clone: The DNA ends 3 residues before the CDR3 does, and the rest of the CDR3 is filled in from the germline J gene. Other DNA sequences in the same sample also yield this CDR3. The chain uses TRBV10-3 and TRBJ2-7; D uncertain. Germline CDR1 ENHRY, CDR2 SYGVKD. Trimming left V 5 bases short and J 0 bases short, with 5 bases between. This CDR3 contains 12 residues. The CDR3 loop reads CAISPGSYEQYF. The part of the CDR3 DNA that was read is TGTGCCATCAGTCCGGGCTCCTACGAG.

For this clone: The CDR3 end is not reached by the read, which stops 3 residues before it; the germline J gene fills it in. The rearrangement links TRBV2 to TRBJ1-2; no clear D gene. Germline CDR1 and CDR2: SNHLY and FYNNEI. This CDR3 has 11 amino acids. Trimming removed 5 bases from V and 7 bases from J, with 8 bases in between. The sequenced part of the CDR3 DNA is TGTGCCAGCAGTTCCAGGTTTGGC. Translating it yields CASSSRFG. The whole CDR3 sequence reads CASSSRFGYTF.

Regarding this clone: The CDR3 extends 3 residues past the end of the read, so its final part is completed from the germline J gene. J is TRBJ2-2 and V is TRBV12-5; D gene uncertain. Germline CDR1 and CDR2: LGHNT and FRNRAP. The V end lost 5 bases, the J end lost 3 bases, and 16 bases lay between the germline ends. This CDR3 comprises 16 residues. This chain's CDR3 is CASGRMTGSHTGELFF. The DNA read from the CDR3 is TGTGCTAGTGGTCGAATGACCGGGTCCCACACCGGGGAG.

Remarks on this clone: The sequenced fragment ends 3 residues before the CDR3 boundary, so the rest is inferred from the germline J gene. V gene TRBV27 combines with J gene TRBJ2-5; D uncertain. CDR1 is MNHEY, CDR2 SMNVEV, per germline (reference sequence). The CDR3 extends over 11 amino acids. V lost 3 bases and J 4 bases, leaving 3 bases between the germline ends. The covered CDR3 bases are TGTGCCAGCAGTTTCAGAGAGACC. Protein sequence: CASSFRET. In full, the CDR3 reads CASSFRETQYF.

Turning to this clone: The read ends 3 residues early relative to the CDR3; the germline J gene fills the gap. The chain carries TRBV6-2 or TRBV6-3 and TRBJ2-1, with TRBD2 matching over 8 bases. Trimming cost V 7 bases and J 2 bases; bases outside gene matches: 10. Germline lookup yields CDR1 MNHEY and CDR2 SVGEGT. The CDR3 runs 16 residues. Incomplete CDR3 DNA: TGTGCCAGCACCAAGACGGAAGCGGGAGCCTACAATGAG. Translation: CASTKTEAGAYNE. The complete CDR3 protein is CASTKTEAGAYNEQFF.

Notes on this clone: With the read ending 3 residues before the CDR3 end, the germline J gene is used to fill in that end. V usage is TRBV6-1 and J usage is TRBJ2-7, with 10 positions matching TRBD1. The germline V gene has CDR1 MNHNS and CDR2 SASEGT. CDR3 length equals 13 residues. Trimming removed 4 bases from V and 6 bases from J; junction bases left unmatched: 3. Here the CDR3 reads CASSGDRGGEQYF. CDR3 DNA (partial): TGTGCCAGCAGTGGGGACAGGGGAGGCGAG.

As to this clone: The DNA ends 3 residues before the CDR3 does, and the rest of the CDR3 is filled in from the germline J gene. J is TRBJ2-7 and V is TRBV7-9, with 10 bases matching TRBD1. J gave up 5 bases and V 4 bases, and 5 bases lay outside the gene matches. In germline, CDR1 is SEHNR, CDR2 FQNEAQ (reference sequence). CDR3 length equals 14 residues. CDR3 DNA (partial): TGTGCCAGCAGCTCCCGGGACAGGGGCCACGAG. Its translation: CASSSRDRGHE. The entire CDR3 protein reads CASSSRDRGHEQYF.

As concerns this clone: The read ends 3 residues early relative to the CDR3; the germline J gene fills the gap. This rearrangement joins TRBV15 to TRBJ1-2, with D uncertain. The V gene lost 0 bases and the J gene lost 6 bases, with 17 bases spanning the gap. The CDR3 consists of 16 residues. The V gene's germline CDR1 is LNHNV and CDR2 YYDKDF (reference sequence). The CDR3 loop is CATSRDYLSQVDGYTF. Partial CDR3 DNA: TGTGCCACCAGCAGAGACTATTTGTCCCAGGTCGATGGC.

Notes on this clone: Read coverage stops 3 residues before the CDR3 terminus; the germline J gene supplies the remainder. This chain connects TRBV20-1 to TRBJ2-1, with 16 bases matching TRBD2. J was trimmed by 5 bases and V by 1 base; bases with no gene match: 14. CDR1 is DFQATT, CDR2 SNEGSKA, per germline (reference sequence). The length of the CDR3 is 20 residues. The CDR3 reads CSARGAGTSGRALRNNEQFF. The CDR3 DNA, read in part, is TGCAGTGCTAGAGGGGCCGGGACTAGCGGGAGGGCCCTACGAAACAATGAG.

As regards this clone: Read sequence stops 3 residues before the CDR3 end, and the germline J gene provides the missing end. V is TRBV29-1 and J is TRBJ1-2; tentative D call: TRBD1 (6 bases). The CDR3 has 13 amino acids. V was cut by 0 bases and J by 4 bases, with 9 bases left in between. Germline assignment: CDR1 SQVTM and CDR2 ANQGSEA. CDR3 DNA, as far as it was read: TGCAGCGTTGAAGAGGCAGGGGCCTATGGC. This codes for CSVEEAGAYG. The entire CDR3 protein reads CSVEEAGAYGYTF.

Concerning this clone itself: The CDR3 end falls 3 residues outside the read, so it is completed with the germline J gene. V usage is TRBV18 and J usage is TRBJ2-3; D is unclear. The V gene's germline CDR1 is KGHSH and CDR2 LQKENI. This CDR3 is 14 amino acids long. CDR3 protein: CASSPGTDQETQYF. Incomplete CDR3 DNA: TGTGCCAGCTCACCAGGAACAGACCAAGAGACG.

The CDR3: CSVRLEISYEQYF. Partial CDR3 DNA: TGCAGCGTACGACTGGAGATCTCCTACGAG. The V call is TRBV29-1, the J call TRBJ2-7; D not certain. The read terminates 3 residues ahead of where the CDR3 ends, so the germline J gene completes it. Germline V gene lookup returns CDR1 SQVTM and CDR2 ANQGSEA. The CDR3 consists of 13 residues. Trimming shortened V by 6 bases and J by 0 bases, and 12 bases separated the two germline ends.

A word on this clone: Sequencing ends 3 residues short of the CDR3 end; the germline J gene provides the rest. The chain is built from TRBV29-1 and TRBJ1-2; the match to TRBD1 covers 9 bases. Germline V gene lookup returns CDR1 SQVTM and CDR2 ANQGSEA. CDR3 size: 13 residues. The CDR3 spells CSGGQGTGNDYTF. CDR3 bases read: TGCAGCGGTGGACAGGGGACGGGCAATGAC. The variable domain in full, with the rest retrieved from reference TRBV29-1 and TRBJ1-2, is SAVISQKPSRDICQRGTSLTIQCQVDSQVTMMFWYRQQPGQSLTLIATANQGSEATYESGFVIDKFPISRPNLTFSTLTVSNMSPEDSSIYLCSGGQGTGNDYTFGSGTRLTVV.

Concerning this clone: The read ends 3 residues early relative to the CDR3; the germline J gene fills the gap. V usage is TRBV6-1 and J usage is TRBJ1-1; D unclear. V was clipped by 4 bases and J by 1 base, with 7 bases between them. CDR1 MNHNS and CDR2 SASEGT come from the germline V gene. CDR3 length: 13 amino acids. CDR3 DNA (partial): TGTGCCAGCAGTGCAGTTGCGAACACTGAA. Translated: CASSAVANTE. The entire CDR3 protein reads CASSAVANTEAFF.

As regards this clone: The read terminates 3 residues before the CDR3 end, so the remaining end is supplied by the germline J gene. This same CDR3 is encoded by further DNA sequences in the sample. The gene calls are TRBV30 and TRBJ1-3; 7 bases match TRBD1. The CDR3 consists of 13 residues. Looked up from germline, CDR1 is GTSNPN and CDR2 is SVGIG (reference sequence). With V trimmed by 6 bases and J by 3 bases, 5 bases remained unmatched. The CDR3 here is CACTQGSGNTIYF. CDR3 bases read: TGTGCCTGTACACAGGGGAGTGGAAACACC.

For this clone: The observed sequence ends 3 residues before the CDR3 terminus, with the missing tail filled in from the germline J gene. V is TRBV5-4 and J is TRBJ2-7; D is ambiguous. V gave up 2 bases and J gave up 4 bases, with 13 bases separating them. Looked up from germline, CDR1 is SGHNT and CDR2 is YYREEE (reference sequence). CDR3 size: 14 residues. CDR3 loop: CASSFGQRTYEQYF. CDR3 bases read: TGTGCCAGCAGCTTTGGTCAGAGAACGTACGAG.

Note on this clone: The read comes to an end 3 residues before the CDR3 does, leaving the germline J gene to fill in the end. This chain links TRBV7-2 with TRBJ1-2; D gene unclear. The CDR3 loop spans 11 amino acids. Germline CDR1 is SGHTA and CDR2 is FQGNSA. CDR3 DNA, as far as it was read: TGTGCCAGCAGCCTCACTATTGAC. Its translation is CASSLTID. The whole CDR3 sequence reads CASSLTIDYTF.

As regards this clone: With the read ending 3 residues before the CDR3 end, the germline J gene is used to fill in that end. The V gene is TRBV30, the J gene TRBJ1-2, with D uncertain. The CDR3 contains 10 residues. CDR1 GTSNPN and CDR2 SVGIG come from the germline V gene (reference sequence). CDR3 in amino acids: CAWSYNDYTF. The CDR3 bases that were read are TGTGCCTGGAGTTACAATGAC.